A single sample is the source of the 20 T cell receptor beta chains below, sequenced in a study of lymphopenia after photon versus proton radiotherapy (dated by TCRdb to the late 2010s). Library preparation was by the immunoSEQ multiplex PCR assay. TCRdb limited this immuneACCESS table to in-frame rearrangements with V and J called. A share of clones is missing; checked studies link under half to unresolved V genes, and the rest is unexplained. A total of 55,000 to 70,000 clones appear in this sample, over 80% of them only once. The biggest ten clones account for 11% of the sample. The sample consisted of peripheral blood, taken from a patient treated with proton-based radiotherapy. These receptor sequences come from a man older than 75 with esophageal cancer.

The chain couples TRBV29-1 to TRBJ2-1; 9 positions match TRBD2. J gave up 8 bases and V 5 bases, and 10 bases lay outside the gene matches. Per the germline V gene, CDR1 is SQVTM and CDR2 is ANQGSEA. CDR3 size: 14 residues. The CDR3 bases are TGCAGCGTTCGGCGGGAGGGCCACCGGGATGAGCAGTTCTTC. Amino acid sequence: CSVRREGHRDEQFF.

This rearrangement joins TRBV19 to TRBJ2-5; a possible D gene is TRBD1 (6 bases). Germline-derived CDR1 and CDR2 are LNHDA and SQIVND (reference sequence). V lost 7 bases and J lost 5, with 14 bases in between. The CDR3 extends over 13 amino acids. The CDR3 DNA sequence: TGTGCCAGTAACATGCGCAGGGGCGAGACCCAGTACTTC. Translating gives CASNMRRGETQYF.

The count of this clone is one. The chain joins TRBV4-3 to TRBJ1-1; 8 nucleotides align to TRBD1. CDR3 length equals 15 residues. Germline V gene data show CDR1 as LGHNA and CDR2 as YSLEER. V lost 3 bases to trimming and J lost 3 bases; unmatched junction nucleotides: 6. CDR3 DNA sequence: TGCGCCAGCAGCCAGGAGGGACAGGAGTACACTGAAGCTTTCTTT. Translating gives CASSQEGQEYTEAFF.

This clone was seen a single time. This chain links TRBV2 with TRBJ1-5, with D unresolved. Germline CDR1 is SNHLY and CDR2 is FYNNEI. The CDR3 sequence is 16 residues long. V dropped 2 bases and J dropped 0 bases, with 11 bases sitting between them. CDR3 in DNA: TGTGCCAGCAGTGAAATGCGCCAGTTTAGCAATCAGCCCCAGCATTTT. As protein: CASSEMRQFSNQPQHF.

The CDR3 nucleotides read TGTGCCAGCAGCTTACTAGCGGGCGGTAACACCGGGGAGCTGTTTTTT. Protein: CASSLLAGGNTGELFF. This chain joins TRBV11-2 and TRBJ2-2; the match to TRBD2 covers 8 bases. The CDR3 consists of 16 residues. Germline loops: CDR1 SGHAT, CDR2 FQNNGV. The V segment lost 2 bases and the J segment 2 bases; nucleotides outside the gene matches: 4.

V usage is TRBV18 and J usage is TRBJ2-3, with 10 bases that match TRBD2. This CDR3 has 15 amino acids. The germline gives CDR1 KGHSH, CDR2 LQKENI. Germline trimming cut 0 bases from V and 5 bases from J; bases unmatched to any gene: 2. The CDR3 loop is CASSPPSSGRDTQYF. The CDR3 nucleotides read TGTGCCAGCTCACCACCCTCTAGCGGGAGAGATACGCAGTATTTT.

CDR3 nucleotides: TGCGCCAGCAGCCAAGATTGGGAAGTATCTAACTATGGCTACACCTTC. This sequence encodes CASSQDWEVSNYGYTF. J is TRBJ1-2 and V is TRBV4-1; no clear D gene. The length of the CDR3 is 16 residues. Trimming removed 0 bases from V and 0 bases from J, with 11 bases in between. CDR1 and CDR2 from the germline V gene are MGHRA and YSYEKL.

The J gene is TRBJ1-5, the V gene TRBV10-3; possibly TRBD1 for D (5 bases). Deletions cut 0 bases from V and 0 bases from J, with 12 bases between. Germline values: CDR1 ENHRY, CDR2 SYGVKD. This CDR3 has 17 residues. The CDR3 DNA follows: TGTGCCATCAGTGAGTCGAGGGGTACTCCTAGCAATCAGCCCCAGCATTTT. This codes for CAISESRGTPSNQPQHF.

This chain connects TRBV5-1 to TRBJ2-7; 8 bases agree with TRBD1. CDR3 length: 12 amino acids. Germline CDR1 is SGHRS and CDR2 is YFSETQ. J was trimmed by 6 bases and V by 6 bases; bases with no gene match: 5. CDR3 residues: CASTRTGSEQYF. Here the CDR3 DNA reads TGCGCCAGCACCCGGACAGGGTCCGAGCAGTACTTC.

The chain has TRBV4-2 and TRBJ2-3, with D uncertain. V lost 0 bases and J 8 bases, leaving 9 bases between the germline ends. The germline V gene encodes CDR1 LGHNA and CDR2 YNFKEQ. This CDR3 region has 13 residues. The chain's CDR3 is CASSQEIEVTQYF. DNA for the CDR3: TGTGCCAGCAGCCAAGAGATCGAGGTTACGCAGTATTTT.

The J gene is TRBJ2-7, the V gene TRBV4-1; a weak D match, TRBD1 (6 bases). The length of the CDR3 is 16 residues. Germline V gene sequence: CDR1 MGHRA, CDR2 YSYEKL. V was shortened by 3 bases and J by 0 bases, with 15 bases between the two germline ends. CDR3 nucleotide sequence: TGCGCCAGCAGCCAGGCCTTGACAGGATACTCCTACGAGCAGTACTTC. This translates into CASSQALTGYSYEQYF.

This clone was detected once. The chain links TRBV19 to TRBJ1-5; possible D gene TRBD1, 5 bases. The germline gives CDR1 LNHDA, CDR2 SQIVND (reference sequence). The CDR3 spans 13 residues. The V gene lost 5 bases and the J gene lost 2 bases, with 7 bases spanning the gap. The CDR3 loop is CASSGGGNQPQHF. The CDR3 nucleotides read TGTGCCAGTAGTGGGGGAGGCAATCAGCCCCAGCATTTT.

V usage is TRBV5-8 and J usage is TRBJ2-7; D is uncertain. The CDR3 loop spans 14 amino acids. The V and J ends lost 4 bases and 5 bases respectively, with 16 bases between them. Germline V lookup: CDR1 SGHTS, CDR2 YDEGEE. CDR3 in amino acids: CASSHTGPNDEQYF. The CDR3 DNA is TGTGCCAGCAGCCATACCGGACCGAACGACGAGCAGTACTTC.

The chain combines TRBV19 with TRBJ1-2, with 7 bases matching TRBD1. CDR3 size: 15 residues. V lost 6 bases to trimming and J lost 3 bases; unmatched junction nucleotides: 10. In germline, CDR1 is LNHDA, CDR2 SQIVND (reference sequence). In DNA, the CDR3 is TGTGCCAGTAGACCGGGACAGCGACGGGACTATGGCTACACCTTC. It codes for CASRPGQRRDYGYTF.

This chain joins TRBV6-5 and TRBJ2-2; 7 positions agree with TRBD2. The CDR3 extends over 15 amino acids. Unmatched junction bases numbered 4, after V lost 1 base and J lost 5 bases. The germline gives CDR1 MNHEY, CDR2 SVGAGI. CDR3 coding DNA: TGTGCCAGCAGTTACTTCACTAGCGTGACCGGGGAGCTGTTTTTT. Translation: CASSYFTSVTGELFF.

This rearrangement joins TRBV5-8 to TRBJ2-1; D is possibly TRBD1 or TRBD2 (5 bases each). V gave up 4 bases and J gave up 5 bases, with 22 bases separating them. The CDR3 is 17 amino acids. The germline gives CDR1 SGHTS, CDR2 YDEGEE. CDR3 sequence (DNA): TGTGCCAGCAGCGCAGTATTCAAGAGGGGAAAGAACAATGAGCAGTTCTTC. Protein product: CASSAVFKRGKNNEQFF. Based on the CDR3 plus reference TRBV5-8 and TRBJ2-1, the full variable domain is EAGVTQSPTHLIKTRGQQATLRCSPISGHTSVYWYQQALGLGLQFLLWYDEGEERNRGNFPPRFSGRQFPNYSSELNVNALELEDSALYLCASSAVFKRGKNNEQFFGPGTRLTVL.

The chain links TRBV19 to TRBJ2-5; D unresolved. Germline V gives CDR1 LNHDA, CDR2 SQIVND (reference sequence). CDR3 size: 13 residues. V was clipped by 5 bases and J by 4 bases, with 11 bases between them. In DNA form, the CDR3 reads TGTGCCAGTAGTCCCGGGTGGGGAGAGACCCAGTACTTC. The encoded protein is CASSPGWGETQYF.

V usage is TRBV5-5 and J usage is TRBJ1-2; D gene ambiguous. Germline V lookup: CDR1 SGHKS, CDR2 YYEKEE (reference sequence). V was pared by 2 bases and J by 8 bases, with 10 bases between. The CDR3 consists of 12 residues. CDR3 region: CASSFGELGYTF. The CDR3 DNA follows: TGTGCCAGCAGCTTCGGGGAGTTGGGCTACACCTTC.

This clone appeared a few times. This rearrangement joins TRBV7-2 to TRBJ2-2; TRBD2 might be the D (5 bases). The CDR3 contains 18 residues. V was cut by 3 bases and J by 0 bases, with 17 bases left in between. In germline, CDR1 is SGHTA, CDR2 FQGNSA. This CDR3 reads CASSFTARTAPNTGELFF. The CDR3 DNA reads TGTGCCAGCAGCTTTACCGCCAGGACTGCTCCGAACACCGGGGAGCTGTTTTTT.

The chain's CDR3 is CASTDRGRREQYF. The DNA of the CDR3 is TGTGCCAGCACCGACAGGGGCAGACGCGAGCAGTACTTC. The V call is TRBV19, the J call TRBJ2-7, with 8 bases lining up with TRBD1. This CDR3 spans 13 amino acids. V lost 9 bases and J lost 6; bases outside the gene matches: 10. Germline lookup yields CDR1 LNHDA and CDR2 SQIVND (reference sequence).